These 22 T cell receptor beta chains were sequenced from one sample in a study of T cells in Graves' hyperthyroidism and ophthalmopathy. Template material for amplifying TCR beta CDR3 regions consisted of RNA transcripts. The HTBI primer set drove a first-round RT-PCR of the TCR CDR3. MiXCR, run by TCRdb on the multiplex PCR reads, gives a single entry per CDR3 protein. The sample lists more than 350,000 distinct CDR3 sequences, 14% occurring once. The sample taken for sequencing was blood. These receptor sequences come from a woman in her thirties with Graves' ophthalmopathy.

This clonotype was found many times. The chain links TRBV15 to TRBJ2-5, with TRBD2 matching 7 bases. J lost 0 bases, V lost 3 bases, and 1 base had no gene match. The germline V gene has CDR1 LNHNV and CDR2 YYDKDF (reference sequence). This CDR3 is 14 amino acids long. The CDR3 loop is CATSRGTNQETQYF. The DNA of the CDR3 is TGTGCCACCAGCAGGGGGACTAACCAAGAGACCCAGTACTTC.

The gene calls are TRBV24-1 and TRBJ2-2; D gene unclear. V was shortened by 3 bases and J by 4 bases, with 11 bases between the two germline ends. Per the germline V gene, CDR1 is KGHDR and CDR2 is SFDVKD. This CDR3 contains 15 residues. CDR3 nucleotides: TGTGCCACCAGTGATCGGACGGCGGCCACCGGGGAGCTGTTTTTT. This sequence encodes CATSDRTAATGELFF.

Note on this clonotype: This may come from a read error, since a much larger clone is one base off. CDR3 sequence (DNA): TGTGCCACCAGTACAAACCGGGACGGGGAAGCTAACTATGGCTACACCTTC. This sequence encodes CATSTNRDGEANYGYTF. The J gene is TRBJ1-2, the V gene TRBV28; TRBD1 might be the D (5 bases). Germline V gives CDR1 MDHEN, CDR2 SYDVKM. CDR3 length equals 17 residues.

At least ten counts were recorded for this clonotype. This chain connects TRBV18 to TRBJ1-2; D is unresolved. The CDR3 totals 13 residues. V lost 3 bases to trimming and J lost 2 bases, with 7 bases between them. Germline V lookup: CDR1 KGHSH, CDR2 LQKENI. CDR3 in DNA: TGTGCCAGCTCACCTTCGGGGAACTATGGCTACACCTTC. This gives the protein CASSPSGNYGYTF.

This clonotype showed up just a few times. CDR3 region: CASSYSVQGVTEAFF. The DNA for the CDR3 is TGTGCCAGCAGTTACTCGGTCCAGGGGGTCACTGAAGCTTTCTTT. The chain employs TRBV6-5 and TRBJ1-1; 7 nucleotides align to TRBD1. Trimming cost V 0 bases and J 4 bases; bases outside gene matches: 5. CDR1 MNHEY and CDR2 SVGAGI come from the germline V gene. The CDR3 spans 15 residues.

This clonotype was picked up many times. The CDR3 spells CASSDPGLSEQYF. The CDR3, as DNA: TGTGCCAGCTCCGATCCGGGCCTTTCGGAGCAGTACTTC. The chain employs TRBV25-1 and TRBJ2-7; D is unresolved. Germline CDR1 MGHDK, CDR2 SYGVNS. The CDR3 loop spans 13 amino acids. Trimming removed 8 bases from V and 7 bases from J, with 18 bases in between.

As to this clonotype: Being one base from a much bigger clone, this may be a read error. This sequence joins TRBV20-1 and TRBJ2-7, with a possible D match to TRBD1 (5 bases). The germline CDR1 and CDR2 sequences are DFQATT and SNEGSKA (reference sequence). The CDR3 runs 11 residues. The CDR3 sequence: CSAKRTDEQGF. The CDR3 region has the DNA TGCAGTGCCAAGAGGACGGACGAGCAGGGCTTC.

The table lists this clonotype with many counts. The rearrangement uses TRBV6-1 and TRBJ2-7, with a tentative D call TRBD1 (6 bases). This CDR3 is built from 15 residues. Per germline, CDR1 MNHNS and CDR2 SASEGT. Between the trimmed V and J ends, which lost 5 bases and 2 bases, there was a span of 16 bases. The CDR3 loop is CASSYAAGATYEQYF. The DNA of the CDR3 is TGTGCCAGCAGTTACGCGGCAGGGGCGACCTACGAGCAGTACTTC.

This clonotype has a count of ten or more. This chain uses TRBV6-1 with TRBJ2-5, with 13 positions matching TRBD2. Germline CDR1 and CDR2: MNHNS and SASEGT. CDR3 length: 19 residues. The junction had 12 bases not matched to a gene; V was cut back by 3 bases and J by 2 bases. Written as DNA, the CDR3 is TGTGCCAGCAGTGATCCCACTAGCGGGGGGGCCTTCTGGCAAGAGACCCAGTACTTC. Protein sequence: CASSDPTSGGAFWQETQYF.

This clonotype was seen more than once but under ten times. This chain connects TRBV5-8 to TRBJ2-2; D remains ambiguous. Trimming shortened V by 0 bases and J by 3 bases, and 12 bases separated the two germline ends. The CDR3 contains 16 residues. Germline CDR1 SGHTS, CDR2 YDEGEE. CDR3 protein: CASSLEYGSDTGELFF. In DNA, the CDR3 is TGTGCCAGCAGCTTGGAGTACGGGTCTGACACCGGGGAGCTGTTTTTT.

In this sample, this clonotype turned up many times. J is TRBJ1-1 and V is TRBV5-5; D gene ambiguous. There are 17 residues in the CDR3. Trimming cost V 4 bases and J 0 bases, with 19 bases left between them. CDR1 is SGHKS, CDR2 YYEKEE, per germline (reference sequence). The DNA for the CDR3 is TGTGCCAGCAGCCCCGGTGGTGCCCAGAGCCTGAACACTGAAGCTTTCTTT. Translating gives CASSPGGAQSLNTEAFF.

This clonotype was seen many times. CDR3 coding DNA: TGCAGTGCCGAGTTTGTATGGGAGGGGGCCTGGACTGAAGCTTTCTTT. Translation gives CSAEFVWEGAWTEAFF. This chain connects TRBV20-1 to TRBJ1-1, with 7 bases fitting TRBD1. Germline CDR1 DFQATT, CDR2 SNEGSKA (reference sequence). The V and J ends lost 6 bases and 5 bases, in that order; junction bases with no gene match: 18. The CDR3 runs 16 residues.

This sequence joins TRBV20-1 and TRBJ2-1; 7 positions match TRBD1. The V gene's germline CDR1 is DFQATT and CDR2 SNEGSKA (reference sequence). This CDR3 has 13 residues. V shed 8 bases, J shed 7 bases, and the junction held 11 bases outside the gene matches. This CDR3 is CSPTGRVGNEQFF. CDR3 nucleotide sequence: TGCAGTCCGACAGGGCGCGTCGGGAATGAGCAGTTCTTC.

CDR3 coding DNA: TGTGCCAGCAGTGAATCCCGGGGATATAACGGGGAGCTGTTTTTT. Translated, it gives CASSESRGYNGELFF. V gene TRBV25-1 combines with J gene TRBJ2-2, with D tentatively TRBD2 (5 bases). The CDR3 consists of 15 residues. Trimming left V 1 base short and J 7 bases short, with 13 bases between. Germline values: CDR1 MGHDK, CDR2 SYGVNS.

This clonotype was seen ten or more times. The rearrangement links TRBV7-3 to TRBJ2-7; perhaps TRBD2 as D (7 bases). Germline V gives CDR1 SGHTA, CDR2 FQGTGA. The length of the CDR3 is 15 residues. Trimming stripped 0 bases from V and 1 base from J, with 10 bases between. CDR3 residues: CASSLTAGASYEQYF. DNA of the CDR3: TGTGCCAGCAGCTTAACGGCGGGGGCGTCCTACGAGCAGTACTTC.

In this sample, this clonotype turned up a few times. Here the CDR3 DNA reads TGTGCCAGCAGTAAACTACCGGGACATCGATACGAGCAGTACTTC. This translates into CASSKLPGHRYEQYF. V and J are TRBV27 and TRBJ2-7, with D possibly matching TRBD1 (6 bases). Per the germline V gene, CDR1 is MNHEY and CDR2 is SMNVEV (reference sequence). The V end was cut by 5 bases, the J end by 4 bases, with 18 bases between. The CDR3 has 15 residues.

This clonotype was observed many times. This rearrangement joins TRBV12-3 or TRBV12-4 to TRBJ1-1; D call uncertain. The CDR3 is 17 residues long. V gave up 5 bases and J gave up 1 base, with 20 bases separating them. CDR3 sequence reads: CASSPFGVLLGNTEAFF. The CDR3, as DNA: TGTGCCAGCAGTCCCTTTGGGGTCCTCCTCGGGAACACTGAAGCTTTCTTT.

This clonotype was seen repeatedly, ten times or more. The chain has TRBV2 and TRBJ2-1; 10 nucleotides line up with TRBD2. The CDR3 loop spans 14 amino acids. With V trimmed by 6 bases and J by 7 bases, 6 bases remained unmatched. Germline CDR1 and CDR2: SNHLY and FYNNEI. The CDR3 here is CASSKGLAMNEQFF. The CDR3 nucleotides are TGTGCCAGCAGCAAGGGACTAGCGATGAATGAGCAGTTCTTC.

The sample holds a few counts of this clonotype. The chain employs TRBV20-1 and TRBJ1-2; possible D gene TRBD1, 5 bases. CDR1 and CDR2 (germline): DFQATT, SNEGSKA (reference sequence). V was trimmed by 6 bases and J by 4 bases, leaving 12 bases between them. This CDR3 region has 12 residues. CDR3 nucleotide sequence: TGCAGTGCCACGACAGACGGCTATGGCTACACCTTC. This codes for CSATTDGYGYTF.

This clonotype was seen ten or more times. CDR3 nucleotides: TGTGCCAGCAGCCAAGATCATTCGGAGACCCAGTACTTC. It codes for CASSQDHSETQYF. The genes are TRBV3-1 and TRBJ2-5; D gene ambiguous. The CDR3 covers 13 residues. Per germline, CDR1 LGHDT and CDR2 YNNKEL (reference sequence). The V end lost 0 bases, the J end lost 5 bases, and 7 bases lay between the germline ends.

This clonotype was found many times. The chain couples TRBV28 to TRBJ2-7; D remains ambiguous. V was pared by 5 bases and J by 4 bases, with 15 bases between. The V gene's germline CDR1 is MDHEN and CDR2 SYDVKM. This CDR3 comprises 14 residues. Here the CDR3 reads CASSLTYTIYEQYF. CDR3 in DNA: TGTGCCAGCAGTCTCACCTACACCATTTACGAGCAGTACTTC.

The V and J genes are TRBV3-1 and TRBJ2-3; D is perhaps TRBD1 or TRBD2 (6 bases each). The length of the CDR3 is 19 residues. V was pared by 4 bases and J by 0 bases, with 23 bases between. Germline V gene sequence: CDR1 LGHDT, CDR2 YNNKEL (reference sequence). This CDR3 reads CASSLMGVTRGLSTDTQYF. CDR3 coding DNA: TGTGCCAGCAGCCTAATGGGGGTGACTCGGGGGCTTAGCACAGATACGCAGTATTTT.